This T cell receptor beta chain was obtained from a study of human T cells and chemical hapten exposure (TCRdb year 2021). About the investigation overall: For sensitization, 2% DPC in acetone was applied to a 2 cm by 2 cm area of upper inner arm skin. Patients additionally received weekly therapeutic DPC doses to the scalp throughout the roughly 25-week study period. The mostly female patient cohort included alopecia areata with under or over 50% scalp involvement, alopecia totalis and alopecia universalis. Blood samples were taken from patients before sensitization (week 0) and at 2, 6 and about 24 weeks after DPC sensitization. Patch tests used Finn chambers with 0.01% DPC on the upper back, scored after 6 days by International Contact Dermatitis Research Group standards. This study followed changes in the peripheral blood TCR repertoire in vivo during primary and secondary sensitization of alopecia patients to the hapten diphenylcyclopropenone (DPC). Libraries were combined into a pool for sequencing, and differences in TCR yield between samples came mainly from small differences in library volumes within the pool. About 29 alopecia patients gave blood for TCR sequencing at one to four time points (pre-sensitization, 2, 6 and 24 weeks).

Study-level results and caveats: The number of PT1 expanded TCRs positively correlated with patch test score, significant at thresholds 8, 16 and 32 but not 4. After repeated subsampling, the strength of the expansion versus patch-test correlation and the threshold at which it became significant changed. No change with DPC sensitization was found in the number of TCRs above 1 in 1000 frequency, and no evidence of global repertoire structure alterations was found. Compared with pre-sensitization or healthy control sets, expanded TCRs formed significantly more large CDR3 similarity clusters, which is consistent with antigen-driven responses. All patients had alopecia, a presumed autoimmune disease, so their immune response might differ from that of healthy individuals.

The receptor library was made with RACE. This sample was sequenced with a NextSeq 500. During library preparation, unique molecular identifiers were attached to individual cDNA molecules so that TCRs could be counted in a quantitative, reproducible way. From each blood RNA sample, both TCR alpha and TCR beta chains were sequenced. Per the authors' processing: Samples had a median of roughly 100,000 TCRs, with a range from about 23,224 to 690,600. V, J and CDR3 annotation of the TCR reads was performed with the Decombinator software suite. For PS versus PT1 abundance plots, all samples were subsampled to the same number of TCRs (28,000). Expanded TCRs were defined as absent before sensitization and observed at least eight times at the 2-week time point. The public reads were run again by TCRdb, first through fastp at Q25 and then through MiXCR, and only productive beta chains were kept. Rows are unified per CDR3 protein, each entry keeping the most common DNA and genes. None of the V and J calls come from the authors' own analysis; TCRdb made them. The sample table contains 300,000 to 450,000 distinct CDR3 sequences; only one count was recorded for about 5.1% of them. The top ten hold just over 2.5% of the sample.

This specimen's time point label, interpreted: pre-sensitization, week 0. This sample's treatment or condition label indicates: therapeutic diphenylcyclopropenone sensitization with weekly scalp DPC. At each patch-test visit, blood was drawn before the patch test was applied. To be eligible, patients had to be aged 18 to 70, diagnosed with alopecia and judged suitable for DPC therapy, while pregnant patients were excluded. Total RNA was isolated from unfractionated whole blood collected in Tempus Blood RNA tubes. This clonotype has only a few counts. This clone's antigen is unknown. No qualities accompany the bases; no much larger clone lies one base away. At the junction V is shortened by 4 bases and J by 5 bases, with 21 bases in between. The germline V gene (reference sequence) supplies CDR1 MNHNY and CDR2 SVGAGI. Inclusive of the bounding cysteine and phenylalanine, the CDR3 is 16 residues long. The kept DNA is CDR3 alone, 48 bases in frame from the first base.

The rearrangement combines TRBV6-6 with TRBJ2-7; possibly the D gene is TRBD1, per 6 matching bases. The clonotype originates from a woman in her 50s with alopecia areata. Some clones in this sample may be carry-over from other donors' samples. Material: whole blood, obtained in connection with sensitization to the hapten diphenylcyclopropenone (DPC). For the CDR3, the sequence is CASSLRDKVTTDEQYF. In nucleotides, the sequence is TGTGCCAGCAGTTTACGGGACAAAGTAACGACGGACGAGCAGTACTTC.